This T cell receptor beta chain was recorded in a study of neurological immune-mediated disorders. General study results and limits: In HTLV-1-associated myelopathy, TCR clonal expansion was greatest, whereas multiple sclerosis had the least, falling below healthy controls.

V was trimmed by 0 bases and J by 7 bases, leaving 16 bases between them. The CDR3 spans 15 residues. Per germline, CDR1 SGHRS and CDR2 YFSETQ. The cDNA was produced through 5'RACE with 10-nucleotide random UMIs. MiXCR was run by TCRdb on the 5' RACE reads, yielding one entry per CDR3 protein. The sample shows around 53,000 distinct CDR3 sequences, over 4% of them seen only once. Points on this clonotype: Its matching antigen is unknown.

Sequenced material: PBMCs. This rearrangement joins TRBV5-1 to TRBJ1-2; D is possibly TRBD1 (5 bases). The sequence came from a man aged 50-59 years with multiple sclerosis. The DNA of the CDR3 is TGCGCCAGCAGCTTGGCCGGCAGGGTCTTGTTTGGCTACACCTTC. This gives the protein CASSLAGRVLFGYTF.